This T cell receptor beta chain was retrieved from a study of T-cell memory formation after mild COVID-19. TCRdb independently ran MiXCR on the 5' RACE reads; one entry per CDR3 protein. The sample has about 360,000 distinct CDR3 sequences, 10% to 15% seen once. Germline V gene data show CDR1 as MNHEY and CDR2 as SVGAGI. This CDR3 region has 13 residues. Trimming removed 5 bases from V and 4 bases from J; junction bases left unmatched: 2. This clonotype appeared a few times. The chain employs TRBV6-5 and TRBJ1-2; 9 nucleotides line up with TRBD1. Sequencing used PBMCs or a T cell subset sorted from them (not recorded which). The sequence derives from a man aged 18 to 30 who had mild COVID-19 (a few samples of this study predate the infection). Cell type and time point are not known. The CDR3 loop is CASSGDRVYGYTF. CDR3 bases: TGTGCCAGCAGTGGGGACAGGGTCTATGGCTACACCTTC.